These T cell receptor beta chains were read from a single sample in a study of T cells in localized non-small cell lung cancer. The method was immunoSEQ multiplex PCR; TCRdb's version includes in-frame clones alone and lacks a portion of them. The sample records around 36,000 clones, around 81% being singletons. The source material was peripheral blood mononuclear cells, sampled before any cancer treatment. The receptors derive from a male donor older than 55 with stage II lung adenocarcinoma. Both conserved end residues are part of each CDR3. The order of the fields is CDR3 length, clone size, V gene, J gene, D gene, CDR3 DNA, CDR3 protein. The D gene is left open where the match is weak. Clone size is given for some rows only: seen once, a few or many times, or a class if the clone is expanded.

14	-	TRBV5-1	TRBJ1-4	TRBD1	TGCGCCAGCAGTTCGGGACAGGGAAGAGAAAAACTGTTTTTT	CASSSGQGREKLFF
13	few	TRBV5-1	TRBJ2-5	TRBD1	TGCGCCAGCAGCACAGGGACAGGGGAGACCCAGTACTTC	CASSTGTGETQYF
13	-	TRBV14	TRBJ2-1	-	TGTGCCAGCAGCCAAGATTGGCAGTCTGAGCAGTTCTTC	CASSQDWQSEQFF
14	-	TRBV18	TRBJ1-1	-	TGTGCCAGCTCAGCGGGAGTAGTTGGGGCTGAAGCTTTCTTT	CASSAGVVGAEAFF
14	medium-sized	TRBV6-1	TRBJ1-1	-	TGTGCCAGCACCATCATTAGGTTGAACACTGAAGCTTTCTTT	CASTIIRLNTEAFF
14	-	TRBV28	TRBJ2-7	TRBD1	TGTGCCAGCGGAATATTTCAGGGGGCCTACGAGCAGTACTTC	CASGIFQGAYEQYF
15	-	TRBV7-6	TRBJ1-1	-	TGTGCCAGCAGCTTAGCGTCGGCAGGGAACACTGAAGCTTTCTTT	CASSLASAGNTEAFF
16	-	TRBV9	TRBJ2-1	TRBD2	TGTGCCAGCAGCGCTGGGCCCGGACTAGCGTCCAATGAGCAGTTCTTC	CASSAGPGLASNEQFF
13	once	TRBV5-4	TRBJ1-2	-	TGTGCCAGCAGCTACATGGGGGGCTATGGCTACACCTTC	CASSYMGGYGYTF
15	-	TRBV28	TRBJ2-7	-	TGTGCCAGCAGTCCTCCCGGCGGGGTCTCCTACGAGCAGTACTTC	CASSPPGGVSYEQYF
15	-	TRBV28	TRBJ2-7	-	TGTGCCAGCAGCAAGCCGGGACTGGTCCTCTACGAGCAGTACTTC	CASSKPGLVLYEQYF
15	-	TRBV27	TRBJ1-5	TRBD1	TGTGCCAGCAGTCCTGGGACAGGGAGCAATCAGCCCCAGCATTTT	CASSPGTGSNQPQHF
13	-	TRBV28	TRBJ1-1	-	TGTGCCAGTTCGTGGCCGGGGAACACTGAAGCTTTCTTT	CASSWPGNTEAFF
15	-	TRBV11-2	TRBJ2-4	TRBD2	TGTGCCAGCAGCCTTAATGGCGGGAGTCTGAACATTCAGTACTTC	CASSLNGGSLNIQYF
14	-	TRBV9	TRBJ1-1	-	TGTGCCAGCACCCTGGGAAGGGCAGACACTGAAGCTTTCTTT	CASTLGRADTEAFF
15	-	TRBV6-1	TRBJ1-4	-	TGTGCCAGCAGTAGGCAGGCCGCAACTAATGAAAAACTGTTTTTT	CASSRQAATNEKLFF
15	-	TRBV6-1	TRBJ1-3	-	TGTGCCAGCAGTGATGGGGGGGTCTCTGGAAACACCATATATTTT	CASSDGGVSGNTIYF
13	-	TRBV6-5	TRBJ1-2	-	TGTGCCAGCAGTTACGGGGAGGTCTATGGCTACACCTTC	CASSYGEVYGYTF
14	-	TRBV19	TRBJ1-5	-	TGTGCCAGTAGATCGGGTGTTGGGAATCAGCCCCAGCATTTT	CASRSGVGNQPQHF
14	-	TRBV5-1	TRBJ2-3	-	TGCGCCAGCCGGGGAACAGGGTTGACAGATACGCAGTATTTT	CASRGTGLTDTQYF
11	-	TRBV10-3	TRBJ2-2	-	TGTGCCATTAAGGGGACCGGGGAGCTGTTTTTT	CAIKGTGELFF
12	-	TRBV7-8	TRBJ1-2	-	TGTGCCAGCAGCCCAGGGTATGATGGCTACACCTTC	CASSPGYDGYTF
16	few	TRBV18	TRBJ1-1	-	TGTGCCAGCTCACTCACCACGGTAGGACCGAACACTGAAGCTTTCTTT	CASSLTTVGPNTEAFF
10	-	TRBV2	TRBJ1-3	-	TGTGCCAGCAGTGTAAACACCATATATTTT	CASSVNTIYF
16	-	TRBV18	TRBJ2-2	-	TGTGCCAGCTCACGCAGGGCTCAAGGGGACACCGGGGAGCTGTTTTTT	CASSRRAQGDTGELFF
13	-	TRBV7-8	TRBJ2-6	-	TGTGCCAGCAGGGGCTCTGGGGCCAACGTCCTGACTTTC	CASRGSGANVLTF
13	-	TRBV10-3	TRBJ2-1	-	TGTGCCATCAGTCAACTCGGGACTTTTGAGCAGTTCTTC	CAISQLGTFEQFF
16	-	TRBV28	TRBJ2-1	TRBD2	TGTGCCAGCAGTCCCCCCCTGCGGGGGATAATAAATGAGCAGTTCTTC	CASSPPLRGIINEQFF
14	-	TRBV6-5	TRBJ1-5	-	TGTGCCAGCAGTTACTCCCGTAGCAATCAGCCCCAGCATTTT	CASSYSRSNQPQHF
13	once	TRBV29-1	TRBJ1-1	-	TGCAGCGTTGATCAGGGACTGAACACTGAAGCTTTCTTT	CSVDQGLNTEAFF
15	-	TRBV5-6	TRBJ2-2	-	TGTGCCAGCAGCTTGGGTTTGGGGACGACCGGGGAGCTGTTTTTT	CASSLGLGTTGELFF
14	-	TRBV11-1	TRBJ2-7	TRBD1	TGTGCCAGCAGCACCGGGACAGGGTACTACGAGCAGTACTTC	CASSTGTGYYEQYF
16	-	TRBV5-1	TRBJ2-3	-	TGCGCCAGCAGCTTGGCCTTATCCACAGGGACAGATACGCAGTATTTT	CASSLALSTGTDTQYF
15	-	TRBV5-4	TRBJ2-1	TRBD2	TGTGCCAGCAGCTTACTAGCGGGAGAGGGCAATGAGCAGTTCTTC	CASSLLAGEGNEQFF
14	once	TRBV19	TRBJ1-2	-	TGTGCCAGTAGTATAGATCCCGGGGGAGATGGCTACACCTTC	CASSIDPGGDGYTF
12	-	TRBV28	TRBJ1-1	-	TGTGCCAGCAGCTCTTCCAAACGGGAAGCTTTCTTT	CASSSSKREAFF